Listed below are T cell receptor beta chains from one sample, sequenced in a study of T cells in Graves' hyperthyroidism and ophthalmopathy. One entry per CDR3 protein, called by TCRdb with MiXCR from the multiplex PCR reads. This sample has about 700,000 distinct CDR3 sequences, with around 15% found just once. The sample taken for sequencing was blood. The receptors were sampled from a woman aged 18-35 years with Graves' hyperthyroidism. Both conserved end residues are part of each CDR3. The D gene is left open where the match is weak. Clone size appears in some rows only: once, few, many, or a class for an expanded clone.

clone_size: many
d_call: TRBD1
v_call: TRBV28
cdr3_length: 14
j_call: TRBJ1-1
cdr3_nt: TGTGCCAGCATGGGAGGGGGCTCGAACACTGAAGCTTTCTTT
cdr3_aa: CASMGGGSNTEAFF

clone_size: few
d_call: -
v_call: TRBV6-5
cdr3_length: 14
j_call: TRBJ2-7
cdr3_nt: TGTGCCAGCAGTTACGCTCTAGATACCTACGAGCAGTACTTC
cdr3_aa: CASSYALDTYEQYF

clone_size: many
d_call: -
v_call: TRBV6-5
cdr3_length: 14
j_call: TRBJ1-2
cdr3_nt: TGTGCCAGCAGTTACTCGGGAAGTCCCTATGGCTACACCTTC
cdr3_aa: CASSYSGSPYGYTF

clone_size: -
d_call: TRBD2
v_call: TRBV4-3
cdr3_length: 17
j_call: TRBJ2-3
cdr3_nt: TGCGCCAGCAGCCAAGGGGGCGCACTAGCGGGAGGAGATACGCAGTATTTT
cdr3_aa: CASSQGGALAGGDTQYF

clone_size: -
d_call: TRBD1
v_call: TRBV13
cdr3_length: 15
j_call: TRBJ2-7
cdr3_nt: TGTGCCAGCAGCGCCCGGGACAGGGGGGCCTACGAGCAGTACTTC
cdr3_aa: CASSARDRGAYEQYF

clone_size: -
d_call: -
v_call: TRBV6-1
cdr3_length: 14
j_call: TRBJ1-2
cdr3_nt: TGTGCCAGCAGCCCCGTGGGGTCGGGCTATGGCTACACCTTC
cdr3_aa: CASSPVGSGYGYTF

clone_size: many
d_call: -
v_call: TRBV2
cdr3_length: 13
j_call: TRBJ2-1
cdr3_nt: TGTGCCAGCACCCTTGCCCATAACAATGAGCAGTTCTTC
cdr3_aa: CASTLAHNNEQFF

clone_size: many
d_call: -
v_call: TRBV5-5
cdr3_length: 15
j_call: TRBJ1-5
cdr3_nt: TGTGCCAGCGATAAAGGGCGCACAGGCAATCAGCCCCAGCATTTT
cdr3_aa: CASDKGRTGNQPQHF

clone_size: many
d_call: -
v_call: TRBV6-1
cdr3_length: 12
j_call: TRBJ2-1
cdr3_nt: TGTGCCAGCAGCGCCAGGAGGAATGAGCAGTTCTTC
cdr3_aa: CASSARRNEQFF

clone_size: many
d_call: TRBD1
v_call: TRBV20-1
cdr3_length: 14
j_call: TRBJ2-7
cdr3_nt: TGCAGTGCTAGCCGTGCGGACAGGGGCTACGAGCAGTACTTC
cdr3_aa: CSASRADRGYEQYF

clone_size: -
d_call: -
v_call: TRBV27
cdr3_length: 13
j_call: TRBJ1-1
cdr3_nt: TGTGCCAGCAGTCCCCCCATGGGGGGTGAAGCTTTCTTT
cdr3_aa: CASSPPMGGEAFF

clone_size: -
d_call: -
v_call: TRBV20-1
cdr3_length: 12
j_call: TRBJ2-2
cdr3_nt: TGCAGTGCCGCGGGCAGGACCGGGGAGCTGTTTTTT
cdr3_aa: CSAAGRTGELFF

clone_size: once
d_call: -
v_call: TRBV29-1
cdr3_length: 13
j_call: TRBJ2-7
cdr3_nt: TGCAGCGTTGAAATACAGGCTTCGAGGGAGCAGTACTTC
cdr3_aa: CSVEIQASREQYF

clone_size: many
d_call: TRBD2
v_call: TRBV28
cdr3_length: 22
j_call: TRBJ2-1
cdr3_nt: TGTGCCAGCAGTTTCCCCGCCCGCCTCGGGACTAGCGGGAGGGCCAATTACAATGAGCAGTTCTTC
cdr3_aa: CASSFPARLGTSGRANYNEQFF

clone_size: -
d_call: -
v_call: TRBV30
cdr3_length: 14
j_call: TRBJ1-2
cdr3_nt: TGTGCCTGGAGTGTGTTAGGGCCTGGCTATGGCTACACCTTC
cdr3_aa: CAWSVLGPGYGYTF

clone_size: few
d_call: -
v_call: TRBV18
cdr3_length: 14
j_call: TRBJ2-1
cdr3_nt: TGTGCCAGCTCCCGTCCGGAAGTTAGGAATGAGCAGTTCTTC
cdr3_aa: CASSRPEVRNEQFF

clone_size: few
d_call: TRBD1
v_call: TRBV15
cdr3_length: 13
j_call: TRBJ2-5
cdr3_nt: TGTGCCACCAGCGGTAGGGGGCGAGAGACCCAGTACTTC
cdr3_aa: CATSGRGRETQYF

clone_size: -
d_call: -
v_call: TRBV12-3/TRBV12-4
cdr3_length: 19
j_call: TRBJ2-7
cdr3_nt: TGTGCCAGCAGTTCACTCCAGCCCTTCAGTGAGTCCGGGGCGGACGAGCAGTACTTC
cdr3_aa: CASSSLQPFSESGADEQYF

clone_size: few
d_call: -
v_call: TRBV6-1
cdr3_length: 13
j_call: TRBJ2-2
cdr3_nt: TGTGCCAGCAAGGACAGGAACACCGGGGAGCTGTTTTTT
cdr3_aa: CASKDRNTGELFF

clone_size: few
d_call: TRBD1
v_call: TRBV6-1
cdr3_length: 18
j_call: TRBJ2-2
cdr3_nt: TGTGCCAGCAGTTCGGACGATCGGACAGGGGGAAACACCGGGGAGCTGTTTTTT
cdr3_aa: CASSSDDRTGGNTGELFF

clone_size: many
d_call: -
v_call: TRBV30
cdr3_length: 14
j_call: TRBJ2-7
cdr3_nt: TGTGCCTGGAGTGTATCGGGCGGAGGCTACGAGCAGTACTTC
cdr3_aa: CAWSVSGGGYEQYF

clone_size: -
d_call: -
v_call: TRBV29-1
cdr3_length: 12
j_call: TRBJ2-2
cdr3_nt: TGCAGCGTTGCTAGGGGAACCGGGGAGCTGTTTTTT
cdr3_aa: CSVARGTGELFF

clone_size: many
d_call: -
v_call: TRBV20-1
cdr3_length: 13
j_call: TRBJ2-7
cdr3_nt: TGCAGTGCTAGAGATCGGACATCTGGCGAGCAGTACTTC
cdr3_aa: CSARDRTSGEQYF

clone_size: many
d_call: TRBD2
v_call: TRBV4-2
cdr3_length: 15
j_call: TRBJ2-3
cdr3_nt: TGTGCCAGCAGCCAAGTCGAGCGGGAGCGCGATACGCAGTATTTT
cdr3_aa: CASSQVERERDTQYF

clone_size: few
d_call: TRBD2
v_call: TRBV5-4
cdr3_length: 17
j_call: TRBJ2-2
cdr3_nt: TGTGCCAGCAGCTCGACTAGCGGGAGTGCCCTCACCGGGGAGCTGTTTTTT
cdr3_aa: CASSSTSGSALTGELFF

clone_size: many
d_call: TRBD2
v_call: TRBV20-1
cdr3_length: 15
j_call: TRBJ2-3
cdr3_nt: TGCAGTGCTAGAGGCCTCGCGGGAGCACCAGCTACGCAGTATTTT
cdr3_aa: CSARGLAGAPATQYF

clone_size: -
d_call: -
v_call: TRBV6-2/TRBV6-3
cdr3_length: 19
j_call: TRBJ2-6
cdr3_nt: TGTGCCAGCAGTTACAAGCTCGCAGGCCAATTCTGGGGGGCCAACGTCCTGACTTTC
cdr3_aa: CASSYKLAGQFWGANVLTF

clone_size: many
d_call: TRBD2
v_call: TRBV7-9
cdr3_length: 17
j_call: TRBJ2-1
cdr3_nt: TGTGCCAGCAGCTCCACCGGACTAGCGGACCCCAGCAATGAGCAGTTCTTC
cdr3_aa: CASSSTGLADPSNEQFF

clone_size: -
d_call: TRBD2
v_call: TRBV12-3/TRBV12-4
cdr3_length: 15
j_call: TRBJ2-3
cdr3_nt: TGTGCCAGCAGTTTAACAATGGGGAGGGCTGATACGCAGTATTTT
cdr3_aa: CASSLTMGRADTQYF

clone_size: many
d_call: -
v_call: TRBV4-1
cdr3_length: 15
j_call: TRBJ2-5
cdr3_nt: TGCGCCAGCAGCCAAGTTACTAGGAGGGGTGAGACCCAGTACTTC
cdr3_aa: CASSQVTRRGETQYF

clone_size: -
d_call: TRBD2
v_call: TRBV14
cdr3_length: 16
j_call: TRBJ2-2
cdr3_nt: TGTGCCAGCAGCCTACTAGGACTAGCGGGGTCCGGGGAGCTGTTTTTT
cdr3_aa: CASSLLGLAGSGELFF

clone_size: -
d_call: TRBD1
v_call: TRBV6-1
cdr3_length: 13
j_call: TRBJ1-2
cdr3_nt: TGTGCCATCGGGACAGGGATTAACTATGGCTACACCTTC
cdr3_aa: CAIGTGINYGYTF

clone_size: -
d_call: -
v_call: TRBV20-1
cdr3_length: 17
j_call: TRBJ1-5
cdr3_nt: TGCAGTGCTAGAGTGCTCCCCGGGGGCTATAGCAATCAGCCCCAGCATTTT
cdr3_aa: CSARVLPGGYSNQPQHF

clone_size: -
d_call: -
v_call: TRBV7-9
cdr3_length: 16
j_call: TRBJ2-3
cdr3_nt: TGTGCCAGCACAAAAAGGGGGTCCATGAGCACAGATACGCAGTATTTT
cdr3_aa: CASTKRGSMSTDTQYF

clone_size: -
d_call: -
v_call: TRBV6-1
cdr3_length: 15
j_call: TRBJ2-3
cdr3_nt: TGTGCCAGCATCCCCAATCGGCCGGTTTCAGATACGCAGTATTTT
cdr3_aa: CASIPNRPVSDTQYF

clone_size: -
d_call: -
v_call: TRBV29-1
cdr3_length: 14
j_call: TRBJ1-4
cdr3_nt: TGCAGCGTGGCGGGGGGGGGGGGCTATGAAAAACTGTTTTTT
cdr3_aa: CSVAGGGGYEKLFF

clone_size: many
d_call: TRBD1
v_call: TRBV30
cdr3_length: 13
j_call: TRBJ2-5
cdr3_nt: TGTGCCTGGAGTGTAGGGACAGGGAAGACCCAGTACTTC
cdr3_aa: CAWSVGTGKTQYF

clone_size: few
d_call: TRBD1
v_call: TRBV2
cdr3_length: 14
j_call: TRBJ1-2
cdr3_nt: TGTGCCAGCAGTGGGGACAGGGGAAGGTATGGCTACACCTTC
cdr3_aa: CASSGDRGRYGYTF

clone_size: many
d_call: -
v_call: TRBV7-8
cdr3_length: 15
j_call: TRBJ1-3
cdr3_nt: TGTGCCAGCAGCCCTTCGCTTACCTCTGGAAACACCATATATTTT
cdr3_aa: CASSPSLTSGNTIYF

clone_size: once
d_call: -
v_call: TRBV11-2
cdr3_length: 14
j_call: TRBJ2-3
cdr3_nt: TGTGCCAGCACCTTGCTCCCAAAGGCAGATACGCAGTATTTT
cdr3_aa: CASTLLPKADTQYF

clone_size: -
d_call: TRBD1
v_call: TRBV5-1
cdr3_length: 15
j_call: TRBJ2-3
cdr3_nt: TGCGCCAGCAGCTTGGAGGACAGGTGGACAGATACGCAGTATTTT
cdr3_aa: CASSLEDRWTDTQYF

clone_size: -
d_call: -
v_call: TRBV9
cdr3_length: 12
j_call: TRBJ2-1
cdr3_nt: TGTGCCAGCAACCTCGGGAGTAATGAGCAGTTCTTC
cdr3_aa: CASNLGSNEQFF

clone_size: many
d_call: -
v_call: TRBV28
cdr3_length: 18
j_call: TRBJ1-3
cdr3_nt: TGTGCCAGCAGTTTATTGATACCGATGGCGAGCTCTGGAAACACCATATATTTT
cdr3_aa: CASSLLIPMASSGNTIYF

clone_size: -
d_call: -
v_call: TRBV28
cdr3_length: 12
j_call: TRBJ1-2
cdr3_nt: TGTGCCAGCAGTTTTTCAGTCTATGGCTACACCTTC
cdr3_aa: CASSFSVYGYTF

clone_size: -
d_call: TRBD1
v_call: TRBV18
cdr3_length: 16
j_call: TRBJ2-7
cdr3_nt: TGTGCCAGCTCATCGGGACAGGGGGCTCCGACGAGCGAGCAGTACTTC
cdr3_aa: CASSSGQGAPTSEQYF